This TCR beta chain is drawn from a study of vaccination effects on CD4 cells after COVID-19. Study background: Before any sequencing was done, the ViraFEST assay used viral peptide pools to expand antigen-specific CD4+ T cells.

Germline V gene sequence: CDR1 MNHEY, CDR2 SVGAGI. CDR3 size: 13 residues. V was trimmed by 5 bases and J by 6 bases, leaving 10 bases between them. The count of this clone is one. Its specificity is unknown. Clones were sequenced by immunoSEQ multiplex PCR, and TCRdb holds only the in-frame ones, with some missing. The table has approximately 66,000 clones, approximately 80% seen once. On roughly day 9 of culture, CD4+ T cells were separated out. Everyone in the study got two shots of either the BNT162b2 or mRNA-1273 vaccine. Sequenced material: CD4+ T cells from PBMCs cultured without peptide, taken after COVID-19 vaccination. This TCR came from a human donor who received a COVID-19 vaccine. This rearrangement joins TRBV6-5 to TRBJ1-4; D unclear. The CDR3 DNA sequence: TGTGCCAGCAGTACGGTCGTGGATGAAAAACTGTTTTTT. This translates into CASSTVVDEKLFF.